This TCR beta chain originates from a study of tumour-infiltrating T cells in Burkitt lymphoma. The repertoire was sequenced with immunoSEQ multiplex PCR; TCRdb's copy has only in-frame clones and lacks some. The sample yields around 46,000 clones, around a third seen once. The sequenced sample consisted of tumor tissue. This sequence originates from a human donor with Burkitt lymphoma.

The CDR3 spells CASRGGNYGYTF. CDR3 bases: TGTGCCAGCAGAGGGGGTAACTATGGCTACACCTTC. This chain connects TRBV6-1 to TRBJ1-2; maybe TRBD1 (6 bases). In germline, CDR1 is MNHNS, CDR2 SASEGT. This CDR3 contains 12 residues. Trimming took off 6 bases at V and 1 base at J, with 6 bases between the two ends.